This passage covers 23 T cell receptor beta chains from one sample sequenced in a study of cytomegalovirus exposure and HLA in healthy donors (dated by TCRdb to about 2017). Library creation used the immunoSEQ multiplex PCR assay. The multiplex PCR relied on a mix of 60 forward primers for TCR Vbeta segments and 13 reverse primers for TCR Jbeta segments. Not all clones reach the TCRdb copy of this immuneACCESS table, which keeps in-frame sequences only. Checked studies attribute under half of the gap to unresolved V genes and leave the rest unexplained. This sample has about 110,000 clones in its table, and roughly four fifths of those were observed once. Of the sample, about 3.6% is held by the ten largest clones. Sequencing was done on a sample of PBMCs. Receptor source: a man aged 55 to 70 in good health and CMV-seronegative.

The V call is TRBV27, the J call TRBJ1-1; a possible D gene is TRBD1 (5 bases). The germline CDR1 and CDR2 sequences are MNHEY and SMNVEV (reference sequence). V was trimmed by 7 bases and J by 5 bases, leaving 17 bases between them. CDR3 size: 14 residues. CDR3 sequence (DNA): TGTGCCAGCACTAAAGACAGAACAAAGACTGAAGCTTTCTTT. It translates to CASTKDRTKTEAFF.

The chain combines TRBV27 with TRBJ1-2, with TRBD1 as a possible D gene (6 bases). Trimming took 6 bases from V and 6 from J, leaving 17 bases between them. The CDR3 is 14 amino acids. Germline assignment: CDR1 MNHEY and CDR2 SMNVEV (reference sequence). The CDR3 region is CASSRTTGVDGYTF. CDR3 nucleotides: TGTGCCAGCAGCCGAACGACAGGCGTCGATGGCTACACCTTC.

The chain uses TRBV5-5 and TRBJ2-3; 10 bases map to TRBD2. The V gene end was trimmed by 4 bases and the J gene end by 2 bases; junction bases not matched to a gene: 7. The CDR3 is made up of 16 amino acids. The V gene's germline CDR1 is SGHKS and CDR2 YYEKEE (reference sequence). CDR3 residues: CASSRWTSGDTDTQYF. CDR3 DNA: TGTGCCAGCAGCCGCTGGACTAGCGGAGACACAGATACGCAGTATTTT.

This clone was detected only once. The rearrangement joins TRBV5-1 to TRBJ2-3, with D tentatively TRBD2 (6 bases). The CDR3 extends over 14 amino acids. Trimming took 4 bases from V and 0 from J, leaving 9 bases between them. CDR1 is SGHRS and CDR2 is YFSETQ in the germline V gene. CDR3 loop: CASSPSGSTDTQYF. In DNA form, the CDR3 reads TGCGCCAGCAGCCCGAGCGGGAGCACAGATACGCAGTATTTT.

The J gene is TRBJ1-2, the V gene TRBV6-5, with a weak D call TRBD1 (6 bases). The CDR3 covers 14 residues. Trimming removed 0 bases at V and 13 bases at J, with 18 bases between. Looked up from germline, CDR1 is MNHEY and CDR2 is SVGAGI. As DNA, the CDR3 is TGTGCCAGCAGTTACTCACAGGGCCTTGGAACGGGCACCTTC. It codes for CASSYSQGLGTGTF.

This chain uses TRBV19 with TRBJ2-3; 7 bases line up with TRBD1. The CDR3 totals 15 residues. Trimming removed 4 bases from V and 2 bases from J; junction bases left unmatched: 6. Per germline, CDR1 LNHDA and CDR2 SQIVND (reference sequence). The CDR3 nucleotides read TGTGCCAGTAGTACCCGAGGGGGCCCCACAGATACGCAGTATTTT. This gives the protein CASSTRGGPTDTQYF.

The V call is TRBV30, the J call TRBJ2-7; D is possibly TRBD2 (6 bases). The CDR3 totals 12 residues. Trimming removed 3 bases at V and 3 bases at J, with 9 bases between. CDR1 is GTSNPN, CDR2 SVGIG, per germline (reference sequence). CDR3 amino acids: CAWSSGDYEQYF. The CDR3 bases are TGTGCCTGGAGCTCGGGGGACTACGAGCAGTACTTC.

The chain recombines TRBV25-1 with TRBJ1-2, with TRBD1 matching over 10 bases. With V trimmed by 3 bases and J by 4 bases, 8 bases remained unmatched. Germline V gene sequence: CDR1 MGHDK, CDR2 SYGVNS. This CDR3 contains 16 residues. For the CDR3, the DNA is TGTGCCAGCAGTGACCCGGGGACAGGGGAGTCCTATGGCTACACCTTC. Its protein is CASSDPGTGESYGYTF.

The chain carries TRBV25-1 and TRBJ2-1, with 8 bases matching TRBD2. The CDR3 length is 14 residues. Germline CDR1 and CDR2: MGHDK and SYGVNS. The J segment lost 4 bases and the V segment lost 7 bases, leaving 6 bases of the junction unmatched. CDR3 loop: CASIRGGGYNEQFF. The CDR3 DNA follows: TGTGCCAGCATTCGGGGGGGCGGGTACAATGAGCAGTTCTTC. Full variable domain (outside the CDR3, taken from reference TRBV25-1 and TRBJ2-1): EADIYQTPRYLVIGTGKKITLECSQTMGHDKMYWYQQDPGMELHLIHYSYGVNSTEKGDLSSESTVSRIRTEHFPLTLESARPSHTSQYLCASIRGGGYNEQFFGPGTRLTVL.

J is TRBJ2-3 and V is TRBV2; weak D call: TRBD1 (6 bases). Trimming pared 4 bases from V and 2 bases from J, leaving 7 bases between. CDR1 SNHLY and CDR2 FYNNEI come from the germline V gene. The CDR3 consists of 13 residues. DNA for the CDR3: TGTGCCAGCAGTGGGACAGTCACAGATACGCAGTATTTT. It specifies CASSGTVTDTQYF.

The rearrangement joins TRBV7-2 to TRBJ2-1; TRBD1 matches 10 bases. The CDR3 has 14 residues. J lost 6 bases, V lost 5 bases, and 4 bases had no gene match. Germline V CDR1 and CDR2: SGHTA, FQGNSA. CDR3 amino acids: CASSPRTGGNEQFF. Written as DNA, the CDR3 is TGTGCCAGCAGCCCGAGGACAGGGGGCAATGAGCAGTTCTTC.

This clone appeared a single time. This chain joins TRBV7-2 and TRBJ2-1; weak D call: TRBD1 (5 bases). CDR1 and CDR2 from the germline V gene are SGHTA and FQGNSA. The V end was cut by 5 bases, the J end by 3 bases, with 14 bases between. This CDR3 contains 15 residues. CDR3: CASSLRVSIYNEQFF. CDR3 nucleotides: TGTGCCAGCAGCCTCAGGGTTTCTATCTACAATGAGCAGTTCTTC.

CDR3 DNA sequence: TGTGCCAGCAGCTTTACTACGGGTCCCGGGGACCAGTACTTC. Amino acids: CASSFTTGPGDQYF. The V and J genes are TRBV7-2 and TRBJ2-5, with D tentatively TRBD2 (5 bases). In germline, CDR1 is SGHTA, CDR2 FQGNSA. The length of the CDR3 is 14 residues. Trimming shortened V by 3 bases and J by 10 bases, and 18 bases separated the two germline ends. The full variable domain, completed using reference TRBV7-2 and TRBJ2-5, is GAGVSQSPSNKVTEKGKDVELRCDPISGHTALYWYRQSLGQGLEFLIYFQGNSAPDKSGLPSDRFSAERTGGSVSTLTIQRTQQEDSAVYLCASSFTTGPGDQYFGPGTRLLVL.

This clone was picked up one time. This chain joins TRBV5-4 and TRBJ2-7; D is unclear. V lost 9 bases, J lost 3 bases, and 13 bases lay in between. The CDR3 runs 12 residues. Germline CDR1 SGHNT, CDR2 YYREEE (reference sequence). CDR3 coding DNA: TGTGCCATTTTCGGGTTTTGCTACGAGCAGTACGTC. This encodes CAIFGFCYEQYV.

This clone was seen only once. This rearrangement joins TRBV5-1 to TRBJ1-4, with D unclear. The CDR3 length is 13 residues. Germline CDR1 reads SGHRS; CDR2 reads YFSETQ. With 0 bases removed from V and 6 bases from J, the gap between germline ends came to 6 bases. CDR3 protein: CASSLVVDEKLFF. The CDR3 DNA is TGCGCCAGCAGCTTGGTAGTCGATGAAAAACTGTTTTTT. Complete variable domain (other parts from reference TRBV5-1 and TRBJ1-4): KAGVTQTPRYLIKTRGQQVTLSCSPISGHRSVSWYQQTPGQGLQFLFEYFSETQRNKGNFPGRFSGRQFSNSRSEMNVSTLELGDSALYLCASSLVVDEKLFFGSGTQLSVL.

The CDR3 DNA reads as TGCAGCGTTGGACTAGGAAGGGAGACCCAGTACTTC. It is translated as CSVGLGRETQYF. V is TRBV29-1 and J is TRBJ2-5; TRBD2 is a possible D gene (6 bases). Per the germline V gene, CDR1 is SQVTM and CDR2 is ANQGSEA. The CDR3 is 12 residues long. V shed 4 bases and J shed 5 bases, with 11 bases lying between them.

The chain combines TRBV6-6 with TRBJ1-1; D gene unclear. Between the trimmed V and J ends, which lost 5 bases and 11 bases, there was a span of 9 bases. The CDR3 is 10 amino acids. The germline V gene encodes CDR1 MNHNY and CDR2 SVGAGI (reference sequence). The CDR3 loop is CASSGTGAFF. The CDR3 DNA reads as TGTGCCAGCAGTGGCACGGGTGCTTTCTTT.

The DNA of the CDR3 is TGTGCCAGCTCAAGTGGACAGGGAGACTATGGCTACACCTTC. Its protein is CASSSGQGDYGYTF. The chain carries TRBV18 and TRBJ1-2; TRBD1 matches 8 bases. The V and J ends lost 5 bases and 3 bases, in that order; junction bases with no gene match: 5. Per the germline V gene, CDR1 is KGHSH and CDR2 is LQKENI. CDR3 length: 14 amino acids.

The chain couples TRBV30 to TRBJ2-1; D gene unclear. The CDR3 totals 12 residues. Germline V gene lookup returns CDR1 GTSNPN and CDR2 SVGIG (reference sequence). Trimming left V 0 bases short and J 8 bases short, with 8 bases between. The CDR3 sequence is CAWSVELDEQFF. Written as DNA, the CDR3 is TGTGCCTGGAGTGTCGAGTTGGATGAGCAGTTCTTC.

Concerning this clone: This CDR3 is also generated by other DNA sequences in the sample. The CDR3 DNA follows: TGCGCCAGCAGCTTGGTCGGTAGCTCCTACAATGAGCAGTTCTTC. This codes for CASSLVGSSYNEQFF. The chain links TRBV5-1 to TRBJ2-1; D ambiguous. Germline loops: CDR1 SGHRS, CDR2 YFSETQ. The V end was cut by 0 bases, the J end by 0 bases, with 7 bases between. CDR3 length: 15 amino acids.

The chain has TRBV7-9 and TRBJ1-2; TRBD1 matches at 8 bases. CDR1 and CDR2 (germline): SEHNR, FQNEAQ (reference sequence). The CDR3 spans 14 residues. Trimming took 5 bases from V and 4 from J; bases not matched to a gene: 6. Here the CDR3 DNA reads TGTGCCAGCAGCCCCCCAGACAGGGGCTATGGCTACACCTTC. Its protein product is CASSPPDRGYGYTF.

V is TRBV23-1 and J is TRBJ2-4; maybe TRBD2 (6 bases). TRBV23-1 is noted as an ORF with a role that remains uncertain. The CDR3 covers 15 residues. V was cut by 8 bases and J by 0 bases, with 14 bases left in between. CDR3 DNA sequence: TGCGCCAGCCTCCCCGGGGGTCTAGCCAAAAACATTCAGTACTTC. Translated, it gives CASLPGGLAKNIQYF.

The rearrangement uses TRBV11-3 and TRBJ1-1; D gene unclear. There are 12 residues in the CDR3. V was cut by 6 bases and J by 3 bases, with 8 bases left in between. The germline V gene encodes CDR1 SGHNT and CDR2 YENEEA. The CDR3 region is CASRGRDTEAFF. Written as DNA, the CDR3 is TGTGCCAGCAGAGGGAGGGACACTGAAGCTTTCTTT.